This T cell receptor beta chain appears in the sequencing data of a study of blood T cell repertoires in COVID-19. The assay was immunoSEQ multiplex PCR, and TCRdb's table has in-frame clones only and misses some. The data show hundreds of thousands of clones, almost 90% seen once. Germline assignment: CDR1 SGDLS and CDR2 YYNGEE. The CDR3 is made up of 17 amino acids. V lost 0 bases, J lost 3 bases, and 6 bases stayed unmatched. The rearrangement links TRBV9 to TRBJ2-3; 11 bases map to TRBD2. This clonotype was sampled from a woman aged 70-85 years with COVID-19, enrolled during active disease. The sample was peripheral blood. CDR3 nucleotides: TGTGCCAGCAGCGTAGCCCCCGCTAGCGGGGGGACAGATACGCAGTATTTT. Its protein is CASSVAPASGGTDTQYF.